Sequencing of this T cell receptor beta chain was carried out in a study of human T cells and chemical hapten exposure (dated by TCRdb to the early 2020s). For context, the study as a whole: For sensitization, 2% DPC in acetone was applied to an approximately 2 cm by approximately 2 cm area of upper inner arm skin. Patch testing on the upper back used Finn chambers containing 0.01% DPC, with scoring done after 6 days according to International Contact Dermatitis Research Group standards. Peripheral blood TCR repertoire changes were tracked in vivo in alopecia patients during primary and secondary sensitization to the hapten diphenylcyclopropenone (DPC). Weekly therapeutic DPC doses were additionally applied to the scalp of patients throughout the approximately 25-week study period. Libraries were combined into a pool for sequencing, and differences in TCR yield between samples came mainly from small differences in library volumes within the pool. About 27 alopecia patients gave blood for TCR sequencing at one to four time points (pre-sensitization, 2, 6 and 24 weeks). Patient blood was sampled pre-sensitization (week 0) and at 2, 6 and about 24 weeks after DPC sensitization. Most of the patients in the cohort were female, and the cohort covered alopecia areata with under or over 50% scalp involvement, alopecia totalis and alopecia universalis.

This clonotype was detected only a few times. No cognate antigen has been identified for it. No much larger clone exists at a distance of one base, and base qualities are not known. Library method: RACE. Sequenced on a NextSeq 500. During library preparation, unique molecular identifiers were attached to individual cDNA molecules so that TCRs could be counted quantitatively and reproducibly. From each blood RNA sample, both TCR alpha and TCR beta chains were sequenced. Processing in the source paper ran as follows. Samples had a median of 95,638 TCRs, with a range from 23,224 to 690,600. The Decombinator software suite was used to annotate the V, J and CDR3 of the TCR reads. For PS versus PT1 abundance plots, all samples were subsampled to the same number of TCRs (28,000). Expanded TCRs were defined as absent before sensitization and observed at least eight times at the 2-week time point. Starting from the raw public reads, TCRdb applied fastp trimming at Q25, assembled clones with MiXCR and retained in-frame beta chains. CDR3 protein duplicates are merged, each entry listing the most common genes and DNA. None of the V and J calls come from the authors' own analysis; TCRdb made them. The sample yields roughly 98,000 distinct CDR3 sequences; 9.5% to 15% were counted once. The ten most abundant clones make up 2.1% of the sample.

The CDR3 numbers 13 residues from cysteine through phenylalanine. The CDR3 DNA has 39 bases and is translated from base 1. The junction shows trimming of 11 bases on V and 3 bases on J, and the gene matches do not reach 6 bases of it. The germline V gene (reference sequence) specifies LNHDA as CDR1 and SQIVND as CDR2. The sample's time point, from its label and the paper: patch test 1, 2 weeks after DPC sensitization. The treatment or condition label, read with the paper, signifies: therapeutic diphenylcyclopropenone sensitization with weekly scalp DPC. At every patch-test visit, the blood draw took place before the patch test was put on. Patients were considered eligible if aged 18 to 70, diagnosed with alopecia and deemed suitable for DPC therapy, and patients were excluded if pregnant. Total RNA was extracted from unfractionated whole blood collected in Tempus Blood RNA tubes. Findings and caveats that apply to the study as a whole: Compared with pre-sensitization or healthy control sets, expanded TCRs formed significantly more large CDR3 similarity clusters, which is consistent with antigen-driven responses. No change with DPC sensitization was found in the number of TCRs above 1 in 1000 frequency, and no evidence of global repertoire structure alterations was found. Patch test score correlated positively with the number of PT1 expanded TCRs, reaching significance at thresholds 8, 16 and 32 but not at 4. Because all patients had alopecia, a presumed autoimmune disease, the immune response of the patients might differ from that of healthy individuals. Repeated subsampling changed both the strength of the expansion versus patch-test correlation and the threshold at which the correlation became significant.

The rearranged chain carries TRBV19 and TRBJ2-2; 7 middle bases align to TRBD1. Here the sequenced sample was whole blood, taken in connection with sensitization to the hapten diphenylcyclopropenone (DPC). This sequence originates from a woman aged 40 to 50 with alopecia areata. Some clones in this sample may be carry-over from other donors' samples. The encoded CDR3 is CAGHRGYTGELFF. The DNA reads as follows: TGTGCCGGTCACAGGGGATACACCGGGGAGCTGTTTTTT.